These 15 T cell receptor beta chains share one sample of origin, sequenced in a study of blood T cell repertoires in COVID-19. TCRdb keeps only in-frame clones here, not all; method: immunoSEQ multiplex PCR. The sample contains hundreds of thousands of clones, roughly four fifths of which appear only once. The sample taken for sequencing was peripheral blood. Receptor source: a woman of 80 years or more with acute or convalescent COVID-19.

The rearrangement links TRBV4-3 to TRBJ1-4; perhaps TRBD1 as D (5 bases). In germline, CDR1 is LGHNA, CDR2 YSLEER. This CDR3 has 16 amino acids. V shed 0 bases and J shed 7 bases, with 15 bases lying between them. The CDR3 sequence: CASSQDPIGGGEKLFF. CDR3 coding DNA: TGCGCCAGCAGCCAAGATCCGATCGGGGGGGGTGAAAAACTGTTTTTT.

The V and J genes are TRBV28 and TRBJ2-7; 11 nucleotides align to TRBD1. V lost 5 bases to trimming and J lost 7 bases; unmatched junction nucleotides: 13. CDR3 size: 16 residues. Germline CDR1 and CDR2: MDHEN and SYDVKM. CDR3 DNA: TGTGCCAGCAGTGCAGGGACAGGGGGACCCCTCGGGGAGCAGTACTTC. As protein: CASSAGTGGPLGEQYF.

A remark on this clone: Other DNA sequences of this sample code for an identical CDR3. This chain joins TRBV7-2 and TRBJ1-5; weak D call: TRBD1 (6 bases). V lost 3 bases to trimming and J lost 0 bases, with 9 bases between them. Germline CDR1 SGHTA, CDR2 FQGNSA. The CDR3 sequence is 15 residues long. CDR3 amino acids: CASSLTGNSNQPQHF. CDR3 coding DNA: TGTGCCAGCAGCTTGACAGGAAATAGCAATCAGCCCCAGCATTTT.

CDR3 sequence: CASSPSYEQYF. The CDR3 region has the DNA TGTGCCAGCTCGCCTAGCTACGAGCAGTACTTC. The rearrangement joins TRBV6-5 to TRBJ2-7; D remains unclear. Germline loops: CDR1 MNHEY, CDR2 SVGAGI. Trimming took 8 bases from V and 3 from J, leaving 8 bases between them. The CDR3 is made up of 11 amino acids.

The genes are TRBV6-5 and TRBJ1-1, with a tentative D call TRBD1 (5 bases). V was clipped by 0 bases and J by 5 bases, with 16 bases between them. CDR1 MNHEY and CDR2 SVGAGI come from the germline V gene. CDR3 length: 16 amino acids. CDR3 bases: TGTGCCAGCAGTTACTCGAGTCCCAGGGAAGGGACTGAAGCTTTCTTT. It yields the protein CASSYSSPREGTEAFF.

The chain couples TRBV7-2 to TRBJ1-1; no clear D. This CDR3 has 15 amino acids. With 1 base removed from V and 7 bases from J, the gap between germline ends came to 16 bases. From germline, CDR1 is SGHTA and CDR2 FQGNSA. In DNA form, the CDR3 reads TGTGCCAGCAGCTTAGGCCGCGGGCCGGTGAGTGAAGCTTTCTTT. Encoded protein: CASSLGRGPVSEAFF.

The chain recombines TRBV6-2 or TRBV6-3 with TRBJ1-2; no clear D gene. Germline V gene data show CDR1 as MNHEY and CDR2 as SVGEGT. This CDR3 has 13 amino acids. V lost 2 bases and J lost 6, with 10 bases in between. The CDR3 protein is CASSYVRVDGYTF. The CDR3 nucleotides read TGTGCCAGCAGTTACGTGAGGGTTGATGGCTACACCTTC.

The chain links TRBV10-3 to TRBJ2-5, with TRBD2 identical over 12 bases. CDR1 and CDR2 from the germline V gene are ENHRY and SYGVKD. This CDR3 comprises 15 residues. Losses at the gene ends were 4 bases for V and 2 bases for J; bases not matched to a gene: 2. CDR3 sequence reads: CAISATSGGQETQYF. The CDR3 DNA reads as TGTGCCATCAGTGCAACTAGCGGGGGGCAAGAGACCCAGTACTTC.

The chain links TRBV2 to TRBJ2-2, with D unclear. Per germline, CDR1 SNHLY and CDR2 FYNNEI. The CDR3 spans 13 residues. Trimming took off 7 bases at V and 4 bases at J, with 10 bases between the two ends. CDR3 region: CASTLGVTGELFF. Here the CDR3 DNA reads TGTGCCAGCACTCTCGGAGTCACCGGGGAGCTGTTTTTT.

The chain carries TRBV6-5 and TRBJ2-7; TRBD1 might be the D (6 bases). The CDR3 covers 14 residues. Trimming removed 6 bases from V and 2 bases from J, with 14 bases in between. From germline, CDR1 is MNHEY and CDR2 SVGAGI. Here the CDR3 DNA reads TGTGCCAGCAGCCGGGACAAACCCCCCTACGAGCAGTACTTC. Translating it yields CASSRDKPPYEQYF.

The gene calls are TRBV19 and TRBJ2-7; D is possibly TRBD1 (6 bases). V was cut by 3 bases and J by 6 bases, with 15 bases left in between. This CDR3 spans 14 amino acids. Germline V CDR1 and CDR2: LNHDA, SQIVND (reference sequence). CDR3 loop: CASSIGRQAPEQYF. For the CDR3, the DNA is TGTGCCAGTAGTATCGGCCGACAGGCTCCCGAGCAGTACTTC.

The chain recombines TRBV7-9 with TRBJ1-6, with D possibly being TRBD1 (6 bases). The CDR3 extends over 15 amino acids. Germline CDR1 is SEHNR and CDR2 is FQNEAQ (reference sequence). V was shortened by 5 bases and J by 5 bases, with 13 bases between the two germline ends. Here the CDR3 reads CASSPRGRDNSPLHF. CDR3 bases: TGTGCCAGCAGCCCCAGGGGCAGGGATAATTCACCCCTCCACTTT.

The chain joins TRBV2 to TRBJ2-2, with 14 bases matching TRBD2. Germline trimming cut 6 bases from V and 0 bases from J; bases unmatched to any gene: 3. Germline V gene data show CDR1 as SNHLY and CDR2 as FYNNEI. The CDR3 extends over 17 amino acids. CDR3 nucleotides: TGTGCCAGCAGAGGGACTAGCGGGGGAACGAACACCGGGGAGCTGTTTTTT. Amino acids: CASRGTSGGTNTGELFF.

V gene TRBV6-6 combines with J gene TRBJ1-5; no firm D call. The V gene's germline CDR1 is MNHNY and CDR2 SVGAGI (reference sequence). This CDR3 has 12 amino acids. V lost 5 bases, J lost 4 bases, and 6 bases lay in between. The CDR3 spells CASSTGNQPQHF. CDR3 coding DNA: TGTGCCAGCAGTACGGGTAATCAGCCCCAGCATTTT.

The chain employs TRBV7-2 and TRBJ2-1; 7 bases are shared with TRBD2. J lost 1 base, V lost 8 bases, and 8 bases had no gene match. The V gene's germline CDR1 is SGHTA and CDR2 FQGNSA. The CDR3 runs to 15 residues. CDR3 region: CASARRGESYNEQFF. The CDR3 DNA sequence: TGTGCCAGCGCGCGTCGGGGGGAATCCTACAATGAGCAGTTCTTC.